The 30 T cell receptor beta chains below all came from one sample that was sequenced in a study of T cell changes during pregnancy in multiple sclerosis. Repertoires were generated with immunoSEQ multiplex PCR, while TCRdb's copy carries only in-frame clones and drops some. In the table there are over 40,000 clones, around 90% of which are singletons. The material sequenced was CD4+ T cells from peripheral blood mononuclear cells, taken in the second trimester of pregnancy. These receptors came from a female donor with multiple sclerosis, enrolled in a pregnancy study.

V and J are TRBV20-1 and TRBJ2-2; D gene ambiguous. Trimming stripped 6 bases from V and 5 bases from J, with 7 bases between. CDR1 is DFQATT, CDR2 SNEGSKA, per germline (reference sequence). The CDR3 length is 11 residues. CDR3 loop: CSASRTGELFF. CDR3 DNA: TGCAGTGCCAGTCGTACCGGGGAGCTGTTTTTT.

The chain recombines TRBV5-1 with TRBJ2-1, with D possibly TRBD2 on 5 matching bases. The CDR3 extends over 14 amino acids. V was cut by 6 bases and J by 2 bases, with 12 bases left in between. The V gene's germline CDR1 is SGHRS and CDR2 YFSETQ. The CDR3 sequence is CASKRAGTYNEQFF. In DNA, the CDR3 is TGCGCCAGCAAAAGGGCGGGCACCTACAATGAGCAGTTCTTC.

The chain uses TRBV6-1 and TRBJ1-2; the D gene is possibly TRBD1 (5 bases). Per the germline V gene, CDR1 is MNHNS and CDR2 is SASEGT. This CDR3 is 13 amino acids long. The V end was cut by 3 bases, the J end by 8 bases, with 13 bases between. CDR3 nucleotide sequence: TGTGCCAGCAGTGATATCTGGGGGGTAGGCTACACCTTC. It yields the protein CASSDIWGVGYTF.

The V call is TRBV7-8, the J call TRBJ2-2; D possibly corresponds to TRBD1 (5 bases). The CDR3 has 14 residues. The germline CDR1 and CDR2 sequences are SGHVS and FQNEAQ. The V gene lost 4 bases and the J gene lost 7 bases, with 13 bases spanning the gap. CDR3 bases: TGTGCCAGCAGCTCCAGGGTTTTAGGCGGGGAGCTGTTTTTT. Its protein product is CASSSRVLGGELFF.

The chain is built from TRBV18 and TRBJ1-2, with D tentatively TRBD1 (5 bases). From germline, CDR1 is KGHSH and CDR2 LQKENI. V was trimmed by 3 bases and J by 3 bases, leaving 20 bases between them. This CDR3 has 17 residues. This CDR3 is CASSPLRVQNNDYGYTF. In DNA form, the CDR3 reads TGTGCCAGCTCACCTCTCAGGGTCCAGAATAACGACTATGGCTACACCTTC.

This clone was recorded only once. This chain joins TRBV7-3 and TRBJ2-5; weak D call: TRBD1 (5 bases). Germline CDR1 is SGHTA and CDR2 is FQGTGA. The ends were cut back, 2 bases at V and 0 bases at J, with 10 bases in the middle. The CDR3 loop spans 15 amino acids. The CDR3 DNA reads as TGTGCCAGCAGCTTATGGGGCAGGGACCAAGAGACCCAGTACTTC. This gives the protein CASSLWGRDQETQYF.

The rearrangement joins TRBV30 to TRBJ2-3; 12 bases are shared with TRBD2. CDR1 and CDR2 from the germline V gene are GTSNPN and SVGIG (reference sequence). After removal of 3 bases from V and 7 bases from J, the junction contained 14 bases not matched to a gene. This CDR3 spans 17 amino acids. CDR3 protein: CAWRASGGAEWRHTQYF. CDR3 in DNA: TGTGCCTGGAGGGCTAGCGGGGGGGCCGAATGGAGGCATACGCAGTATTTT.

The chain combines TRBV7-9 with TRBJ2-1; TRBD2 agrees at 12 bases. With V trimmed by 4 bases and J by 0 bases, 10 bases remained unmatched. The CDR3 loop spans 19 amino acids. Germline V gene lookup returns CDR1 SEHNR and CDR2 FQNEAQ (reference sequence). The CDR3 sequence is CASSSNGLAGGSSYNEQFF. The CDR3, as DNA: TGTGCCAGCAGCTCCAACGGGCTAGCGGGAGGGTCCTCCTACAATGAGCAGTTCTTC.

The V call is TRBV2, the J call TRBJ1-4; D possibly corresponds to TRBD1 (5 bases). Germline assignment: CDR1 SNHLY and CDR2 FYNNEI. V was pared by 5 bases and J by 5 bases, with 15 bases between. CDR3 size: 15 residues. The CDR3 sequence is CASSRRPGGNEKLFF. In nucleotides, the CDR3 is TGTGCCAGCAGTCGTCGGCCGGGGGGGAATGAAAAACTGTTTTTT.

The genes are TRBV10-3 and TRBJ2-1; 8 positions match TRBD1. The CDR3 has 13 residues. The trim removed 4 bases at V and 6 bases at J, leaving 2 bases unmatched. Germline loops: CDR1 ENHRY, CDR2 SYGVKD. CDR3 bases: TGTGCCATCAGTGGGACAGGGCTCAATGAGCAGTTCTTC. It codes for CAISGTGLNEQFF.

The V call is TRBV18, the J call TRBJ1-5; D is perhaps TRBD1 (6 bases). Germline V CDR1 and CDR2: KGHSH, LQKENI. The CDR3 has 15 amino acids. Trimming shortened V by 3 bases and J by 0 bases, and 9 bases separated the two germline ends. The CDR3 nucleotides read TGTGCCAGCTCACCTCAACAGGGTAGCAATCAGCCCCAGCATTTT. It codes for CASSPQQGSNQPQHF.

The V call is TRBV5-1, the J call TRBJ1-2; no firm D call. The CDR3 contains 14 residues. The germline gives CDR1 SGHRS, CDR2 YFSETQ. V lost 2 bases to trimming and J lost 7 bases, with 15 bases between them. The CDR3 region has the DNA TGCGCCAGCAGCTTAGAAGGGAGTCGAGGTGGCTACACCTTC. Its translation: CASSLEGSRGGYTF.

CDR3: CASSRSTRGGHDEQFF. For the CDR3, the DNA is TGTGCCAGCAGCCGTAGCACGAGGGGGGGCCACGATGAGCAGTTCTTC. The V gene is TRBV11-2, the J gene TRBJ2-1; possible D gene TRBD2, 7 bases. From germline, CDR1 is SGHAT and CDR2 FQNNGV. Trimming cost V 5 bases and J 8 bases, with 22 bases left between them. This CDR3 is 16 amino acids long.

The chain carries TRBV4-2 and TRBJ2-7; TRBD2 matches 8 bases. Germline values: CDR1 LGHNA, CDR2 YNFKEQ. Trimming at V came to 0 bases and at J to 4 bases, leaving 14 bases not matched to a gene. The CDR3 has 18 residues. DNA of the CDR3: TGTGCCAGCAGCCAAGATTTGAGTTTGTGGAGCGGGGGTTACGAGCAGTACTTC. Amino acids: CASSQDLSLWSGGYEQYF.

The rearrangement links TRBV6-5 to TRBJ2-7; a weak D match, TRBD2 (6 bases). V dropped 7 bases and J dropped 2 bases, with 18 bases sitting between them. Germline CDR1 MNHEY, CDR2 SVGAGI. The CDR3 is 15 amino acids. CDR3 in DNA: TGTGCCAGCATTTTTACCGGGGGTTCCACCTACGAGCAGTACTTC. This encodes CASIFTGGSTYEQYF.

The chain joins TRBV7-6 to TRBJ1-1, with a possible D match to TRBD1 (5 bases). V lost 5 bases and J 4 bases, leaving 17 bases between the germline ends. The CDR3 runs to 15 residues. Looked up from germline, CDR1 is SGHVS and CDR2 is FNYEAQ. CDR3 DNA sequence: TGTGCCAGCAGCCCAGGCCTGGCAGGGATCACTGAAGCTTTCTTT. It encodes CASSPGLAGITEAFF.

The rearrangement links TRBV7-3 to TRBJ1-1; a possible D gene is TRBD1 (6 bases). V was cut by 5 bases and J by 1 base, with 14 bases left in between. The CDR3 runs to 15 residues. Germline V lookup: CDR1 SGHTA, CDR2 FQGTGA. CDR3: CASSEDGGANTEAFF. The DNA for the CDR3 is TGTGCCAGCAGCGAAGACGGGGGGGCGAACACTGAAGCTTTCTTT.

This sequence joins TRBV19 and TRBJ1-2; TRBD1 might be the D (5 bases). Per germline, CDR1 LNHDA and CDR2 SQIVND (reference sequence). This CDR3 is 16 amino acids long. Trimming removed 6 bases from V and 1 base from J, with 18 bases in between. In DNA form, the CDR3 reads TGTGCCAGTAGGACACTGGGGGGGGTGGTTAACTATGGCTACACCTTC. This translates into CASRTLGGVVNYGYTF.

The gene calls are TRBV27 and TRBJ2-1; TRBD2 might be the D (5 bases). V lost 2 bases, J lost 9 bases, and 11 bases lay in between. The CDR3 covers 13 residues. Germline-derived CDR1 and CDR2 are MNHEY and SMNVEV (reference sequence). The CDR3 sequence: CASSLISEGEQFF. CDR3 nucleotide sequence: TGTGCCAGCAGTTTAATCAGCGAGGGTGAGCAGTTCTTC.

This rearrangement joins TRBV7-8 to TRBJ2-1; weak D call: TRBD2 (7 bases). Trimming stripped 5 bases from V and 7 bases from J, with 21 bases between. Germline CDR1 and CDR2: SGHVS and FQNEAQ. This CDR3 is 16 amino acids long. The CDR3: CASSHRVPGGGNEQFF. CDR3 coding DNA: TGTGCCAGCAGCCATAGAGTGCCGGGGGGCGGTAATGAGCAGTTCTTC.

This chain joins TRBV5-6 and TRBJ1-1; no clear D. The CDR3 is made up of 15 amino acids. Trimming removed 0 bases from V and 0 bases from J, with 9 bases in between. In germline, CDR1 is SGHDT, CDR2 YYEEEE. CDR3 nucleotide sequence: TGTGCCAGCAGCTTGGAGCCAGGTGTGAACACTGAAGCTTTCTTT. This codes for CASSLEPGVNTEAFF.

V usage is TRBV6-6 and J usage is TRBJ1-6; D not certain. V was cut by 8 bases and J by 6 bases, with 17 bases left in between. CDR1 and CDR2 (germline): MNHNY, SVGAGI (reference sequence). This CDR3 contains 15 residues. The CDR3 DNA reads TGTGCCAGCGGTCGTGCAGGAGGCTCTAATTCACCCCTCCACTTT. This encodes CASGRAGGSNSPLHF.

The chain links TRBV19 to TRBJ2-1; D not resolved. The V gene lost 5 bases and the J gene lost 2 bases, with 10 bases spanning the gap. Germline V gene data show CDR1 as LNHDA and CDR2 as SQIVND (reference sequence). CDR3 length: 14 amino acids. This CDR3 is CASSRVRAYNEQFF. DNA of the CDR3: TGTGCCAGTAGTCGGGTCCGGGCCTACAATGAGCAGTTCTTC.

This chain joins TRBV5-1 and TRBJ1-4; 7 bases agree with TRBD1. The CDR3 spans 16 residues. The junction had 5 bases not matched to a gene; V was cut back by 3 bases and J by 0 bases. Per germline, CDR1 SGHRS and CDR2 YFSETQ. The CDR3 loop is CASSSGTVTTNEKLFF. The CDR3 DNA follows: TGCGCCAGCAGCTCCGGGACAGTCACAACTAATGAAAAACTGTTTTTT.

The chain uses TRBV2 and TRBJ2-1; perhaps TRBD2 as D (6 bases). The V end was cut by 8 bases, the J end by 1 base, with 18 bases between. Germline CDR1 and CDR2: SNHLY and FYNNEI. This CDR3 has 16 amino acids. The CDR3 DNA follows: TGTGCCAGCCGACCCCCTTCTCGGGAGTCCTACAATGAGCAGTTCTTC. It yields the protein CASRPPSRESYNEQFF. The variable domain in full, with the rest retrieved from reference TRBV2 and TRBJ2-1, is EPEVTQTPSHQVTQMGQEVILRCVPISNHLYFYWYRQILGQKVEFLVSFYNNEISEKSEIFDDQFSVERPDGSNFTLKIRSTKLEDSAMYFCASRPPSRESYNEQFFGPGTRLTVL.

DNA of the CDR3: TGTGCCAGTAGTGCTACTGGGGCGAGCTCTGGAAACACCATATATTTT. It yields the protein CASSATGASSGNTIYF. J is TRBJ1-3 and V is TRBV19; D possibly corresponds to TRBD1 (5 bases). The germline V gene has CDR1 LNHDA and CDR2 SQIVND (reference sequence). V was trimmed by 5 bases and J by 0 bases, leaving 14 bases between them. This CDR3 spans 16 amino acids.

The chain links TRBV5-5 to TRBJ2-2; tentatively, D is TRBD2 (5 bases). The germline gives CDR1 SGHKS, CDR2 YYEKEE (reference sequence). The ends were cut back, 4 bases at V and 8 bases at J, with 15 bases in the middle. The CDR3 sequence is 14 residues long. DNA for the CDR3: TGTGCCAGCAGCCCTATAGGGCTAGCAGGGGAGCTGTTTTTT. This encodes CASSPIGLAGELFF. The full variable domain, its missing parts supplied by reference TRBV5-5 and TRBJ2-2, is DAGVTQSPTHLIKTRGQQVTLRCSPISGHKSVSWYQQVLGQGPQFIFQYYEKEERGRGNFPDRFSARQFPNYSSELNVNALLLGDSALYLCASSPIGLAGELFFGEGSRLTVL.

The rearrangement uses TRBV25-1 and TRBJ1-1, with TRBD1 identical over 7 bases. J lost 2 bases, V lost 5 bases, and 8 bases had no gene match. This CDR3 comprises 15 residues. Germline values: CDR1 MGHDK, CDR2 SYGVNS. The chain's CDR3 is CASSPIGQVNTEAFF. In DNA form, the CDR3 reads TGTGCCAGCAGTCCCATCGGACAGGTCAACACTGAAGCTTTCTTT.

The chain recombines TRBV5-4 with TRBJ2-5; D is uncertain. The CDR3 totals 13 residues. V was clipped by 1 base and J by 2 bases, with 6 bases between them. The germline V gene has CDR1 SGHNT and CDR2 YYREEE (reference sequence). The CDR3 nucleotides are TGTGCCAGCAGCTTGACAGTTCAAGAGACCCAGTACTTC. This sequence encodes CASSLTVQETQYF.

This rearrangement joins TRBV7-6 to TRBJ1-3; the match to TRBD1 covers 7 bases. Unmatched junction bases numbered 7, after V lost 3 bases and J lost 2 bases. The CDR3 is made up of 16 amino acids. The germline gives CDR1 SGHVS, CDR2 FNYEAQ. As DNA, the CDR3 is TGTGCCAGCAGCTTTAACCCAGGGGGAACTGGAAACACCATATATTTT. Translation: CASSFNPGGTGNTIYF.